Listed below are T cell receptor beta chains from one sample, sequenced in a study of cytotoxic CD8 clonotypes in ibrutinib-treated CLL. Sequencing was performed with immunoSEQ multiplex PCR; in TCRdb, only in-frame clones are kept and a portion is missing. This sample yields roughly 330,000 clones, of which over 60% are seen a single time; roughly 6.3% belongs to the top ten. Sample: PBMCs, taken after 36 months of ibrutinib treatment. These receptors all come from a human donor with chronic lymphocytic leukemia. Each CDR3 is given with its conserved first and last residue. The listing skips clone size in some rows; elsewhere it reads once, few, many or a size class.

CDR3: CASSLAARRNTGELFF; V: TRBV11-2; size: -; length: 16
CDR3: CASSVAGTSGSKTQYF; V: TRBV9; size: -; length: 16
CDR3: CASSQAPGYEQYF; V: TRBV4-1; size: few; length: 13
CDR3: CATRTGGSSPLHF; V: TRBV4-1; size: few; length: 13
CDR3: CASSARTSFPGELFF; V: TRBV9; size: -; length: 15
CDR3: CASQVGQGTYEQYF; V: TRBV11-2; size: -; length: 14
CDR3: CASSLARLYEQYF; V: TRBV7-2; size: few; length: 13
CDR3: CASSFWTTHNEQFF; V: TRBV19; size: -; length: 14
CDR3: CASSSRGPQYF; V: TRBV28; size: -; length: 11
CDR3: CASSLISGGSTGELFF; V: TRBV27; size: -; length: 16
CDR3: CASSFNTRADGYTF; V: TRBV7-8; size: -; length: 14
CDR3: CASSLGGQGKAFF; V: TRBV5-1; size: few; length: 13
CDR3: CASSLVPGGDAF; V: TRBV13; size: -; length: 12
CDR3: CASSLPAAFTGELFF; V: TRBV5-1; size: -; length: 15
CDR3: CASSKDVRVYQGPRDNEQFF; V: TRBV21-1; size: -; length: 20
CDR3: CSGPSRGDRHQETQYF; V: TRBV29-1; size: -; length: 16
CDR3: CSVELGGSEQYF; V: TRBV29-1; size: -; length: 12
CDR3: CASSYGSGRGDGYTF; V: TRBV6-6; size: -; length: 15
CDR3: CASSLVLWNTIYF; V: TRBV4-1; size: few; length: 13
CDR3: CASTRTGGAGIAKNIQYF; V: TRBV27; size: -; length: 18
CDR3: CASSSRRAWNEQFF; V: TRBV11-2; size: -; length: 14
CDR3: CASSYSRIALSGELFF; V: TRBV6-5; size: -; length: 16
CDR3: CASSQATGGGYEQYF; V: TRBV4-2; size: -; length: 15
CDR3: CASSLSRVAGEQFF; V: TRBV27; size: -; length: 14
CDR3: CASSSSQPQHF; V: TRBV11-3; size: few; length: 11
CDR3: CASSQVSSGANVLTF; V: TRBV4-3; size: few; length: 15
CDR3: CASSIGRPVAGVYNQPQHF; V: TRBV19; size: -; length: 19
CDR3: CASSQTGSSYEQYF; V: TRBV7-3; size: -; length: 14
CDR3: CASFGHGRVGELFF; V: TRBV6-5; size: -; length: 14
CDR3: CSVDKGAVETQYF; V: TRBV29-1; size: -; length: 13
CDR3: CASSPDTSSYNEQFF; V: TRBV7-9; size: -; length: 15
CDR3: CASSPRGGYEQYF; V: TRBV7-3; size: -; length: 13
CDR3: CASSLTLASVQETQYF; V: TRBV5-4; size: -; length: 16
CDR3: CRAGGPFTDTQYF; V: TRBV29-1; size: -; length: 13
CDR3: CASSPRSGGAHEQYF; V: TRBV18; size: -; length: 15
CDR3: CASSHPSDRGITEAFF; V: TRBV4-1; size: few; length: 16
CDR3: CAISDPGRGYTF; V: TRBV10-3; size: -; length: 12
CDR3: CASSPGTDTFQPQHF; V: TRBV5-1; size: -; length: 15
CDR3: CASSVRGTDTQYF; V: TRBV9; size: few; length: 13
CDR3: CASSLGGQVLSGNTIYF; V: TRBV5-1; size: -; length: 17
CDR3: CASNSNIGELFF; V: TRBV25-1; size: few; length: 12
CDR3: CASSQALGATNEKLFF; V: TRBV7-9; size: -; length: 16
CDR3: CASSLGGLEQYF; V: TRBV7-9; size: -; length: 12
CDR3: CASTRLAPTNEQFF; V: TRBV5-1; size: -; length: 14
CDR3: CASRWVSQAFF; V: TRBV6-1; size: -; length: 11
CDR3: CASREGTRPNSPLHF; V: TRBV5-4; size: -; length: 15
CDR3: CASSQERIGSYEQYF; V: TRBV4-1; size: -; length: 15
CDR3: CASSGTYREYGYTF; V: TRBV25-1; size: -; length: 14
CDR3: CASSPLMAGVIPEQYF; V: TRBV28; size: -; length: 16
CDR3: CASSLGRVNYEQYF; V: TRBV7-2; size: -; length: 14
CDR3: CASSLDRIHSYEQYF; V: TRBV7-3; size: -; length: 15
CDR3: CASSEGSGLDTQYF; V: TRBV2; size: -; length: 14
CDR3: CASSREGQMNTEAFF; V: TRBV19; size: few; length: 15